Each of the 17 T cell receptor beta chains below was sequenced from the same sample in a study of cytomegalovirus exposure and HLA in healthy donors. The table came from immunoSEQ multiplex PCR; TCRdb's copy has only in-frame clones and leaves some out. The sample contains 150,000 to 200,000 clones, roughly 95% of which appear only once. Sample: PBMCs. All receptors derive from a woman younger than 30 in good health and CMV-seronegative.

V is TRBV29-1 and J is TRBJ2-7; TRBD1 might be the D (6 bases). Trimming shortened V by 7 bases and J by 4 bases, and 11 bases separated the two germline ends. There are 11 residues in the CDR3. Germline-derived CDR1 and CDR2 are SQVTM and ANQGSEA. CDR3: CSATQGYEQYF. CDR3 in DNA: TGCAGCGCAACACAGGGTTACGAGCAGTACTTC.

This clone has a single count. This chain joins TRBV27 and TRBJ1-1, with D maybe TRBD1 (6 bases). In germline, CDR1 is MNHEY, CDR2 SMNVEV (reference sequence). V shed 5 bases and J shed 0 bases, with 25 bases lying between them. This CDR3 is built from 19 residues. The CDR3 is CASSGPEPPRRDMNTEAFF. CDR3 bases: TGTGCCAGCAGTGGACCCGAACCCCCACGTCGGGACATGAACACTGAAGCTTTCTTT.

The chain combines TRBV7-3 with TRBJ2-3; D call uncertain. The CDR3 covers 16 residues. CDR1 SGHTA and CDR2 FQGTGA come from the germline V gene. Deletions cut 4 bases from V and 2 bases from J, with 16 bases between. CDR3 DNA: TGTGCCAGCAGCTCATTAGCCGACCGTTCCACAGATACGCAGTATTTT. It codes for CASSSLADRSTDTQYF.

This rearrangement joins TRBV18 to TRBJ2-1; D is possibly TRBD2 (5 bases). CDR1 is KGHSH and CDR2 is LQKENI in the germline V gene. V lost 5 bases, J lost 6 bases, and 8 bases lay in between. The CDR3 totals 12 residues. The CDR3 here is CASSTTSNEQFF. The CDR3 bases are TGTGCCAGCTCAACTACTAGCAATGAGCAGTTCTTC.

This clone has only one observation. V is TRBV7-2 and J is TRBJ2-5; 7 bases agree with TRBD1. V gave up 5 bases and J gave up 2 bases; unmatched junction bases: 8. The germline gives CDR1 SGHTA, CDR2 FQGNSA. This CDR3 is 15 amino acids long. CDR3 in amino acids: CASSVWGQLQETQYF. The CDR3 bases are TGTGCCAGCAGCGTATGGGGACAGCTACAAGAGACCCAGTACTTC.

The chain joins TRBV5-1 to TRBJ2-3; 10 bases map to TRBD1. Per germline, CDR1 SGHRS and CDR2 YFSETQ. CDR3 length: 16 residues. J was trimmed by 1 base and V by 4 bases; bases with no gene match: 6. The CDR3 DNA is TGCGCCAGCAGCGCCACCGGGACAGGGGGCACAGATACGCAGTATTTT. It specifies CASSATGTGGTDTQYF.

This rearrangement joins TRBV11-2 to TRBJ1-3, with D tentatively TRBD1 (6 bases). Trimming took off 4 bases at V and 0 bases at J, with 13 bases between the two ends. This CDR3 has 16 amino acids. Germline V gene sequence: CDR1 SGHAT, CDR2 FQNNGV. As DNA, the CDR3 is TGTGCCAGCAGCTCGCATGACAGGATCTCTGGAAACACCATATATTTT. It translates to CASSSHDRISGNTIYF.

The rearrangement links TRBV6-4 to TRBJ2-7; D is perhaps TRBD1 (5 bases). V lost 9 bases, J lost 7 bases, and 7 bases lay in between. The CDR3 has 9 residues. CDR1 and CDR2 (germline): MRHNA, SNTAGT. The CDR3 DNA is TGTGCCAGAAGGACAGAGCAGTACTTC. Residues: CARRTEQYF.

This sequence joins TRBV19 and TRBJ1-4, with TRBD1 identical over 9 bases. There are 17 residues in the CDR3. With V trimmed by 5 bases and J by 3 bases, 10 bases remained unmatched. Looked up from germline, CDR1 is LNHDA and CDR2 is SQIVND (reference sequence). CDR3 in DNA: TGTGCCAGTAGTCCCTACAGGGGGCGAGGTCCTAATGAAAAACTGTTTTTT. Residues: CASSPYRGRGPNEKLFF.

This clone was detected a few times. V gene TRBV6-5 combines with J gene TRBJ1-5; D is unresolved. Trimming removed 4 bases at V and 3 bases at J, with 10 bases between. The CDR3 extends over 14 amino acids. Per germline, CDR1 MNHEY and CDR2 SVGAGI. DNA for the CDR3: TGTGCCAGCAGTTCCGGACTGATCAATCAGCCCCAGCATTTT. Protein sequence: CASSSGLINQPQHF.

The rearrangement uses TRBV7-2 and TRBJ2-7; 7 bases align to TRBD1. V trimming: 6 bases; J trimming: 3 bases; junction bases outside the gene matches: 8. The CDR3 spans 14 residues. CDR1 is SGHTA and CDR2 is FQGNSA in the germline V gene. CDR3 in amino acids: CASRSRQGDYEQYF. The CDR3, as DNA: TGTGCCAGCAGATCACGACAGGGTGACTACGAGCAGTACTTC.

V gene TRBV2 combines with J gene TRBJ2-7; 9 bases are a match to TRBD1. The ends lost 4 bases at V and 0 bases at J; junction bases unmatched: 4. Germline CDR1 is SNHLY and CDR2 is FYNNEI. CDR3 length: 15 amino acids. The CDR3 nucleotides are TGTGCCAGCAGTGTACAGGGGGCCAGCTCCTACGAGCAGTACTTC. Translation: CASSVQGASSYEQYF.

The rearrangement uses TRBV30 and TRBJ2-5, with TRBD2 matching over 7 bases. Germline CDR1 is GTSNPN and CDR2 is SVGIG (reference sequence). The CDR3 spans 12 residues. CDR3: CAARSGVETQYF. The CDR3 DNA is TGTGCAGCCCGGAGCGGGGTAGAGACCCAGTACTTC.

The chain carries TRBV2 and TRBJ1-5; TRBD1 agrees at 10 bases. The CDR3 runs 14 residues. Germline CDR1 and CDR2: SNHLY and FYNNEI. V lost 7 bases and J lost 6; bases outside the gene matches: 6. The CDR3 protein is CASNRDRGVQPQHF. The CDR3 region has the DNA TGTGCCAGCAACCGGGACAGGGGTGTTCAGCCCCAGCATTTT.

V and J are TRBV5-4 and TRBJ2-7; a possible D gene is TRBD2 (6 bases). CDR3 length: 15 amino acids. V lost 4 bases, J lost 6 bases, and 20 bases lay in between. Looked up from germline, CDR1 is SGHNT and CDR2 is YYREEE (reference sequence). CDR3 sequence reads: CASSQSTSATREQYF. Here the CDR3 DNA reads TGTGCCAGCAGCCAATCGACTAGTGCAACCCGCGAGCAGTACTTC.

This clone was seen once. The gene calls are TRBV5-1 and TRBJ2-1; TRBD2 matches at 7 bases. The junction had 10 bases not matched to a gene; V was cut back by 4 bases and J by 3 bases. The CDR3 runs to 16 residues. Per the germline V gene, CDR1 is SGHRS and CDR2 is YFSETQ. In DNA form, the CDR3 reads TGCGCCAGCAGCCCCTCCGGGGGAGGGGTCTACAATGAGCAGTTCTTC. It is translated as CASSPSGGGVYNEQFF. The full variable domain, rest sourced from reference TRBV5-1 and TRBJ2-1, is KAGVTQTPRYLIKTRGQQVTLSCSPISGHRSVSWYQQTPGQGLQFLFEYFSETQRNKGNFPGRFSGRQFSNSRSEMNVSTLELGDSALYLCASSPSGGGVYNEQFFGPGTRLTVL.

This chain uses TRBV5-1 with TRBJ1-2, with D unclear. This CDR3 is built from 15 residues. Germline V gene data show CDR1 as SGHRS and CDR2 as YFSETQ. Trimming cost V 1 base and J 6 bases, with 16 bases left between them. CDR3 amino acids: CASSLSPLDGDGYTF. The CDR3 DNA follows: TGCGCCAGCAGCTTGTCGCCACTCGACGGGGATGGCTACACCTTC.